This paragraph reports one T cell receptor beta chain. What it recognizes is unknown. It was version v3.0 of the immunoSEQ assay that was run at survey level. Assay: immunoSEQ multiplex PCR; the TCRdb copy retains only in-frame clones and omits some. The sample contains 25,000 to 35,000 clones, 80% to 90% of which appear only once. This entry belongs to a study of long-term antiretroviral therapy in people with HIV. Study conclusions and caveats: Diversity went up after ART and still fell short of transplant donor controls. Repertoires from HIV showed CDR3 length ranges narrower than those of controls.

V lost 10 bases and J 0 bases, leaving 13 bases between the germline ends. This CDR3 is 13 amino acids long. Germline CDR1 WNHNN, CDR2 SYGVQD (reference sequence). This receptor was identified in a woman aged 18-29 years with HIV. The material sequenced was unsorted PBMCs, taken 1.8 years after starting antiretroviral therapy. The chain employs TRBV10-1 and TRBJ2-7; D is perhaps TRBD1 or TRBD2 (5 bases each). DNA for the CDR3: TGCGCCACCCCGGGACGGAGCTCCTACGAGCAGTACTTC. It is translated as CATPGRSSYEQYF.